Listed below are T cell receptor beta chains from one sample, sequenced in a study of radiation and T cells in renal cell carcinoma. Data came from immunoSEQ multiplex PCR; TCRdb stores just in-frame clones and leaves some out. The sample holds 120,000 to 150,000 clones, less than 85% seen once. Sequencing was performed on blood, taken from a patient whose treatment included radiotherapy and nephrectomy. These receptors all come from a woman in her forties or fifties with renal cell carcinoma. CDR3s include the opening cysteine and the closing phenylalanine or tryptophan. Each record gives: J gene, D gene, V gene, clone size, CDR3 DNA, CDR3 protein. D genes are given only for firm matches. Some rows mark clone size as missing; the rest say once, few, many or name a class of expanded clone.

j_call: TRBJ1-2; d_call: .; v_call: TRBV2; clone_size: .; cdr3_nt: TGTGCCAGCAGTGAACTTGGGGGTTATGAGGGCTACACCTTC; cdr3_aa: CASSELGGYEGYTF
j_call: TRBJ2-5; d_call: .; v_call: TRBV10-2; clone_size: .; cdr3_nt: TGCGCCAGCAGAGCGGACACTGAAGAGACCCAGTACTTC; cdr3_aa: CASRADTEETQYF
j_call: TRBJ2-2; d_call: .; v_call: TRBV5-1; clone_size: .; cdr3_nt: TGCGCCAGCAGCTTAACCATGACGGACAGTCAAACCGGGGAGCTGTTTTTT; cdr3_aa: CASSLTMTDSQTGELFF
j_call: TRBJ2-3; d_call: .; v_call: TRBV19; clone_size: .; cdr3_nt: TGTGCCAGTAGTATTTGGGGTACGCAGTATTTT; cdr3_aa: CASSIWGTQYF
j_call: TRBJ1-6; d_call: TRBD1; v_call: TRBV30; clone_size: few; cdr3_nt: TGTGCCTGGAGTATCGGACAGGGTGATAATTCACCCCTCCACTTT; cdr3_aa: CAWSIGQGDNSPLHF
j_call: TRBJ1-2; d_call: .; v_call: TRBV18; clone_size: .; cdr3_nt: TGTGCCAGCTCACCACAAGACGTTGGCTACACCTTC; cdr3_aa: CASSPQDVGYTF
j_call: TRBJ2-7; d_call: .; v_call: TRBV6-1; clone_size: .; cdr3_nt: TGTGCCAGCACGAGACAACCCTACGAGCAGTACTTC; cdr3_aa: CASTRQPYEQYF
j_call: TRBJ2-2; d_call: TRBD2; v_call: TRBV19; clone_size: .; cdr3_nt: TGTGCCAGTAGTATACCCCGACTAGCGGGAGTCACCGGGGAGCTGTTTTTT; cdr3_aa: CASSIPRLAGVTGELFF
j_call: TRBJ1-2; d_call: TRBD1; v_call: TRBV27; clone_size: .; cdr3_nt: TGTGCCAGCTGTCAGGGGGCCGCATATGGCTACACCTTC; cdr3_aa: CASCQGAAYGYTF
j_call: TRBJ1-2; d_call: .; v_call: TRBV14; clone_size: .; cdr3_nt: TGTGCCAGCAGCCACATCTACAAAGATGGCTACACCTTC; cdr3_aa: CASSHIYKDGYTF
j_call: TRBJ1-3; d_call: .; v_call: TRBV6-5; clone_size: .; cdr3_nt: TGTGCCAGCAGTTACAGGGGCTTTCACTCTGGAAACACCATATATTTT; cdr3_aa: CASSYRGFHSGNTIYF
j_call: TRBJ2-1; d_call: .; v_call: TRBV11-3; clone_size: .; cdr3_nt: TGTGCCAGCAGCCCTTCGAGGGTGGGTGAGCAGTTCTTC; cdr3_aa: CASSPSRVGEQFF
j_call: TRBJ1-5; d_call: .; v_call: TRBV15; clone_size: few; cdr3_nt: TGTGCCACCAGCAAGGCGGATCAGCCCCAGCATTTT; cdr3_aa: CATSKADQPQHF
j_call: TRBJ2-7; d_call: .; v_call: TRBV19; clone_size: .; cdr3_nt: TGTGCCAGTAGTCTACACATTGGGGAGCAGTACTTC; cdr3_aa: CASSLHIGEQYF
j_call: TRBJ1-6; d_call: TRBD1; v_call: TRBV30; clone_size: few; cdr3_nt: TGTGCCTGGCAACAGGGGGGTAATTCACCCCTCCACTTT; cdr3_aa: CAWQQGGNSPLHF
j_call: TRBJ2-7; d_call: .; v_call: TRBV5-1; clone_size: .; cdr3_nt: TGCGCCAGCAGCATAGGGAACTCCTACGAGCAGTACTTC; cdr3_aa: CASSIGNSYEQYF
j_call: TRBJ2-7; d_call: .; v_call: TRBV28; clone_size: few; cdr3_nt: TGTGCCAGCGGGAGACACGGGATTGAGGAGCAGTACTTC; cdr3_aa: CASGRHGIEEQYF
j_call: TRBJ2-5; d_call: TRBD2; v_call: TRBV10-3; clone_size: .; cdr3_nt: TGTGCCATCAGAACTAGCGGGACCCAAGAGACCCAGTACTTC; cdr3_aa: CAIRTSGTQETQYF
j_call: TRBJ2-5; d_call: .; v_call: TRBV21-1; clone_size: .; cdr3_nt: TGTGCCAGCAGCAAGGGCCGCGGTAGCGGGGGCCATCGGGAGACCCAGTACTTC; cdr3_aa: CASSKGRGSGGHRETQYF
j_call: TRBJ2-3; d_call: .; v_call: TRBV6-1; clone_size: .; cdr3_nt: TGTGCCATGGCGGGGAAACCAGAGGATACGCAGTATTTT; cdr3_aa: CAMAGKPEDTQYF
j_call: TRBJ2-7; d_call: .; v_call: TRBV20-1; clone_size: .; cdr3_nt: TGCAGTGCCTCGAGGGGTGAGCAGTACTTC; cdr3_aa: CSASRGEQYF
j_call: TRBJ2-2; d_call: TRBD2; v_call: TRBV4-2; clone_size: .; cdr3_nt: TGTGCCAGCAGCCAAGCGCCATCGGGAGGGCCCCCCGGGGAGCTGTTTTTT; cdr3_aa: CASSQAPSGGPPGELFF
j_call: TRBJ2-7; d_call: TRBD1; v_call: TRBV6-6; clone_size: .; cdr3_nt: TGTGCCAGCAGTTACATGGGACAGTACGAGCAGTACTTC; cdr3_aa: CASSYMGQYEQYF
j_call: TRBJ2-7; d_call: TRBD2; v_call: TRBV10-3; clone_size: .; cdr3_nt: TGTGCCATCAGGGAGGGACTAGCAGACTACGAGCAGTACTTC; cdr3_aa: CAIREGLADYEQYF
j_call: TRBJ2-1; d_call: TRBD2; v_call: TRBV4-1; clone_size: .; cdr3_nt: TGCGCCAGCAGCCAGCCCCTAGCGGGGGCCCGCTACAATGAGCAGTTCTTC; cdr3_aa: CASSQPLAGARYNEQFF
j_call: TRBJ2-7; d_call: TRBD2; v_call: TRBV7-6; clone_size: .; cdr3_nt: TGTGCCAGCAGCTTATTTCCCAGCGGGGCCTCCTACGAGCAGTACTTC; cdr3_aa: CASSLFPSGASYEQYF
j_call: TRBJ2-7; d_call: TRBD1; v_call: TRBV10-1; clone_size: .; cdr3_nt: TGCGCCAGCAGAAAAGGCCGGGACAGCACCTACGAGCAGTACTTC; cdr3_aa: CASRKGRDSTYEQYF
j_call: TRBJ1-2; d_call: .; v_call: TRBV19; clone_size: .; cdr3_nt: TGTGCCAGTAGTTATAGCAGCGCTAACTATGGCTACACCTTC; cdr3_aa: CASSYSSANYGYTF
j_call: TRBJ1-2; d_call: .; v_call: TRBV18; clone_size: .; cdr3_nt: TGTGCCAGCTCAGTTCCGGGGAACTATGGCTACACCTTC; cdr3_aa: CASSVPGNYGYTF
j_call: TRBJ2-7; d_call: .; v_call: TRBV20-1; clone_size: .; cdr3_nt: TGCAGTGCCCCGACAGCATACGAGCAGTACTTC; cdr3_aa: CSAPTAYEQYF
j_call: TRBJ2-1; d_call: TRBD2; v_call: TRBV7-9; clone_size: once; cdr3_nt: TGTGCCAGCAGCAGAGCGGGGGAGGCCTACAATGAGCAGTTCTTC; cdr3_aa: CASSRAGEAYNEQFF
j_call: TRBJ2-2; d_call: .; v_call: TRBV18; clone_size: .; cdr3_nt: TGTGCCAGCTCACCACCCGACGGCGCCACCGGGGAGCTGTTTTTT; cdr3_aa: CASSPPDGATGELFF
j_call: TRBJ2-2; d_call: .; v_call: TRBV5-4; clone_size: .; cdr3_nt: TGTGCCAGCAGCCTCCCTCCCCCGAGCACCGGGGAGCTGTTTTTT; cdr3_aa: CASSLPPPSTGELFF
j_call: TRBJ2-1; d_call: TRBD2; v_call: TRBV11-2; clone_size: .; cdr3_nt: TGTGCCAGCAGCTTACTAGCGGCGTCTTACAATGAGCAGTTCTTC; cdr3_aa: CASSLLAASYNEQFF
j_call: TRBJ2-1; d_call: TRBD2; v_call: TRBV4-3; clone_size: .; cdr3_nt: TGCGCCAGCAGCCAAGGTGCCGGGGGGGCATACGAGCAGTTCTTC; cdr3_aa: CASSQGAGGAYEQFF
j_call: TRBJ1-1; d_call: TRBD1; v_call: TRBV28; clone_size: .; cdr3_nt: TGTGCCAGCAGTATGACAGGGGGCGACCTGAAAGCTTTCTTT; cdr3_aa: CASSMTGGDLKAFF
j_call: TRBJ1-1; d_call: TRBD1; v_call: TRBV29-1; clone_size: .; cdr3_nt: TGCAGCGGCGGACAGGGGTCCACTGAAGCTTTCTTT; cdr3_aa: CSGGQGSTEAFF
j_call: TRBJ2-7; d_call: .; v_call: TRBV7-2; clone_size: .; cdr3_nt: TGTGCCAGCAGCTCCTCCGGGCCCATCGGCGAGCAGTACTTC; cdr3_aa: CASSSSGPIGEQYF
j_call: TRBJ2-7; d_call: .; v_call: TRBV6-1; clone_size: .; cdr3_nt: TGTGCCAGCACCTCTGAACAGGGCAAACGCGAGCAGTACTTC; cdr3_aa: CASTSEQGKREQYF
j_call: TRBJ1-1; d_call: .; v_call: TRBV19; clone_size: .; cdr3_nt: TGTGCCAGCCTCAGGGACCCCATGAACACTGAAGCTTTCTTT; cdr3_aa: CASLRDPMNTEAFF
j_call: TRBJ1-3; d_call: .; v_call: TRBV30; clone_size: .; cdr3_nt: TGTGCCTGGAGTTGGGGCCGATCCGGAAACACCATATATTTT; cdr3_aa: CAWSWGRSGNTIYF